A selection of T cell receptor beta chains follows, all from one sample in a study of cytomegalovirus exposure and HLA in healthy donors. Using immunoSEQ multiplex PCR, the repertoire was profiled, and TCRdb retains in-frame clones only, with some absent. Recorded here are around 140,000 clones; the top ten clones represent under 2%. The material sequenced was PBMCs. These receptors all stem from a woman in her 40s in good health and CMV-seronegative. Each CDR3 is given with its conserved first and last residue. A D gene is named only where the DNA matches it firmly.

>TRBD1|TRBV5-6|TRBJ1-5
TGTGCCAGCAGCTTGGGACAGGGGGCTCGCGGCAATCAGCCCCAGCATTTT
CASSLGQGARGNQPQHF
>TRBD1|TRBV5-4|TRBJ1-1
TGTGCCAGCAGCTCGGGACAGGAGAACACTGAAGCTTTCTTT
CASSSGQENTEAFF
>TRBD1|TRBV10-3|TRBJ1-6
TGTGCCATCAGTGACCAGGGGGCGCGTAATTCACCCCTCCACTTT
CAISDQGARNSPLHF
>NA|TRBV4-3|TRBJ2-2
TGCGCCAGCAGCCCACAGGGATACACCGGGGAGCTGTTTTTT
CASSPQGYTGELFF
>TRBD1|TRBV7-9|TRBJ1-3
TGTGCCAGCAGCTTAGGGACAGGGCGTGGAAACACCATATATTTT
CASSLGTGRGNTIYF
>TRBD1|TRBV18|TRBJ1-2
TGTGCCAGCTCACCAGAGGGGGCGAACTATGGCTACACCTTC
CASSPEGANYGYTF
>NA|TRBV11-2|TRBJ2-5
TGTGCCAGCAGCTCCGCCCGGGGAACGTACCAAGAGACCCAGTACTTC
CASSSARGTYQETQYF
>NA|TRBV7-6|TRBJ1-3
TGTGCCAGCAGCGCCGCAGGGGCTGATGGAAACACCATATATTTT
CASSAAGADGNTIYF
>TRBD2|TRBV19|TRBJ2-3
TGTGCCAGTACCGACGGACTAGCGGGGGGCACAGATACGCAGTATTTT
CASTDGLAGGTDTQYF
>NA|TRBV9|TRBJ1-3
TGTGCCAGCAGCGCCGATTTCGTGGGGGCGAGTGGAAACACCATATATTTT
CASSADFVGASGNTIYF
>TRBD2|TRBV7-3|TRBJ2-1
TGTGCCAGCAGCCTAGCGGGAACGAGCTCCTACAATGAGCAGTTCTTC
CASSLAGTSSYNEQFF
>NA|TRBV6-4|TRBJ2-3
TGTGCCAGCAGTGACGGGGCGGGGAGCACAGATACGCAGTATTTT
CASSDGAGSTDTQYF
>TRBD1|TRBV29-1|TRBJ1-1
TGCAGCGTGACCCTGACAGGGAGGACTGAAGCTTTCTTT
CSVTLTGRTEAFF
>NA|TRBV11-2|TRBJ2-5
TGTGCCAGCAGCGCACTAGCACGGGAGACCCAGTACTTC
CASSALARETQYF
>NA|TRBV12-5|TRBJ1-2
TGTGCTAGTGGTCAGGGCAACTATGGCTACACCTTC
CASGQGNYGYTF
>NA|TRBV4-3|TRBJ2-5
TGCGCCAGCAGCCTCGTAAAGGGGAGGAAGGAGACCCAGTACTTC
CASSLVKGRKETQYF
>NA|TRBV9|TRBJ2-5
TGTGCCAGCAGCGTAGACAGGGAAGGGACCCAGTACTTC
CASSVDREGTQYF
>NA|TRBV15|TRBJ2-5
TGTGCCACCAGCAGAGGCCCCGGCAGGACAAATGCCCAGTACTTC
CATSRGPGRTNAQYF
>NA|TRBV11-2|TRBJ2-2
TGTGCCAGCAGCCCCGGGACCGGGGAGCTGTTTTTT
CASSPGTGELFF
>NA|TRBV5-1|TRBJ2-5
TGCGCCAGCAGGCCAGGGGAAGAGACCCAGTACTTC
CASRPGEETQYF
>TRBD1|TRBV27|TRBJ1-1
TGTGCCAGCAGTCCCGACAGGGGGCGGGCTATGAACACTGAAGCTTTCTTT
CASSPDRGRAMNTEAFF
>NA|TRBV5-1|TRBJ1-3
TGCGCCAGCAGCCCCCGGGTCGCCAGATCTGGAAACACCATATATTTT
CASSPRVARSGNTIYF
>NA|TRBV10-3|TRBJ2-2
TGTGCCATCAGTGGATTGGAGAACGGGGAGCTGTTTTTT
CAISGLENGELFF
>NA|TRBV6-5|TRBJ1-2
TGTGCCAGCGTACGGGGGAGGGACTATGGCTACACCTTC
CASVRGRDYGYTF
>NA|TRBV7-3|TRBJ1-1
TGTGCCAGCAGCCAGGGTGGGACTGAAGCTTTCTTT
CASSQGGTEAFF
>NA|TRBV19|TRBJ2-1
TGTGCCAGTAGTCCTTCGGTTTGGGGGGAAGGAAACAATGAGCAGTTCTTC
CASSPSVWGEGNNEQFF
>NA|TRBV5-1|TRBJ2-5
TGCGCCAGCAGCTTGGTACAGGGACCAGAGACCCAGTACTTC
CASSLVQGPETQYF
>NA|TRBV14|TRBJ1-2
TGTGCCAGCAGCTCTCAATGGACTAATGGCTACACCTTC
CASSSQWTNGYTF
>TRBD1|TRBV6-1|TRBJ1-5
TGTGCCGGAGGACAGGGGGCTCAGGGGCCCCAGCATTTT
CAGGQGAQGPQHF
>TRBD1|TRBV28|TRBJ2-3
TGTGCCAGCAAATCAGGGACAGGGCCCACAGATACGCAGTATTTT
CASKSGTGPTDTQYF
>NA|TRBV19|TRBJ1-5
TGTGCCAGCATGGACAGCCCCTTGCACAATGGTCAGCCCCAGCATTTT
CASMDSPLHNGQPQHF
>NA|TRBV4-2|TRBJ2-1
TGTGCCAGCAGCCAAGACAGGTCCTCCTACAATGAGCAGTTCTTC
CASSQDRSSYNEQFF
>NA|TRBV6-6|TRBJ2-3
TGTGCCAGCAGTTACCCCCATGGCACAGATACGCAGTATTTT
CASSYPHGTDTQYF
>TRBD1|TRBV7-2|TRBJ2-7
TGTGCCAGCAGCCGAGTCTCAGGGGGTCCCATTCCCTACGAGCAGTACTTC
CASSRVSGGPIPYEQYF
>TRBD2|TRBV10-2|TRBJ2-4
TGCGCCAGCTGCCGGGGGGGGGAAAACATTCAGTACTTC
CASCRGGENIQYF
>NA|TRBV2|TRBJ1-5
TGTGCCAGCAGGGGGGGGAGGGAAGACAATCAGCCCCAGCATTTT
CASRGGREDNQPQHF
>NA|TRBV5-5|TRBJ1-5
TGTGCCAGCAGCTTGGGGGGGGAACAGCCCCAGCATTTT
CASSLGGEQPQHF
>NA|TRBV5-1|TRBJ2-5
TGCGCCAGCAGCTTGGCCGGCAGGCAAGAGACCCAGTACTTC
CASSLAGRQETQYF
>TRBD1|TRBV6-5|TRBJ1-2
TGTGCCAGCAGTCAACAGGGGACAGCTAACTATGGCTACACCTTC
CASSQQGTANYGYTF
>TRBD2|TRBV6-5|TRBJ2-1
TGTGCCAGCAGTTACGTTTCTAGCGGGGTCTATGAGCAGTTCTTC
CASSYVSSGVYEQFF
>TRBD1|TRBV7-2|TRBJ2-3
TGTGCCAGCAGCTCCACAAGAGGGGGCTGGGCAGATACGCAGTATTTT
CASSSTRGGWADTQYF
>TRBD2|TRBV9|TRBJ2-1
TGTGCCAGCAGCGTAGGAGGCGGGGGTCGCTACAATGAGCAGTTCTTC
CASSVGGGGRYNEQFF
>NA|TRBV4-3|TRBJ2-7
TGCGCCAGCAGCCAAGCCCAGGACAGTTACTACGAGCAGTACTTC
CASSQAQDSYYEQYF
>NA|TRBV7-9|TRBJ2-2
TGTGCCAGCAGCCGATCGGGACTGAACACCGGGGAGCTGTTTTTT
CASSRSGLNTGELFF
>TRBD1|TRBV7-6|TRBJ2-5
TGTGCCAGCAGCCCCCGACAGGGTCGAGAGACCCAGTACTTC
CASSPRQGRETQYF
>TRBD1|TRBV18|TRBJ1-1
TGTGCCAGCTCACCAGACAGGGGTACTGAAGCTTTCTTT
CASSPDRGTEAFF
>NA|TRBV5-1|TRBJ1-6
TGCGCCAGCAGCTTGCGGAGCTCCTATAATTCACCCCTCCACTTT
CASSLRSSYNSPLHF
>TRBD1|TRBV19|TRBJ1-4
TGTGCCAGCCTACCCAGGGGGCTCGAAGAAAAACTGTTTTTT
CASLPRGLEEKLFF
>NA|TRBV11-3|TRBJ2-1
TGTGCCAGCAGCTTAGATGGGGGCACTGAGCAGTTCTTC
CASSLDGGTEQFF
>TRBD2|TRBV28|TRBJ2-6
TGTGCCAGCAGCGAGGTTGGGGGGGGGAAAAGCTCTGGGGCCAACGTCCTGACTTTC
CASSEVGGGKSSGANVLTF
>TRBD1|TRBV4-2|TRBJ1-5
TGTGCCAGCAGCCCGTGGACAGGGGGAGGAAATCAGCCCCAGCATTTT
CASSPWTGGGNQPQHF
>TRBD1|TRBV29-1|TRBJ1-1
TGCAGCGACATCAAGACAGGGGGCGGTGGGGCTTTCTTT
CSDIKTGGGGAFF
>TRBD1|TRBV4-3|TRBJ1-5
TGCGCCAGCAGCCAGAGAAGGACAGGGCCCAATCAGCCCCAGCATTTT
CASSQRRTGPNQPQHF
>TRBD1|TRBV7-3|TRBJ2-2
TGTGCCAGCAGCCGACAGGGGGTTGACACCGGGGAGCTGTTTTTT
CASSRQGVDTGELFF
>NA|TRBV9|TRBJ2-7
TGTGCCAGCAGCGTAATCCCGACAGCGAGCCTCTACGAGCAGTACTTC
CASSVIPTASLYEQYF
>NA|TRBV4-3|TRBJ1-1
TGCGCCAGCAGCCAAGAGGGCGTAACAAGGGGCACTGAAGCTTTCTTT
CASSQEGVTRGTEAFF
>NA|TRBV5-4|TRBJ1-2
TGTGCCAGCAGCTTCGAAAGGGAGGGTCCTGGCTACACCTTC
CASSFEREGPGYTF
>TRBD1|TRBV28|TRBJ1-2
TGTGCCAGCAGGCCATACACCGAACAGGGGGCGGGAGGCTACACCTTC
CASRPYTEQGAGGYTF
>NA|TRBV11-2|TRBJ1-2
TGTGCCAGCAGCTTAGCAGCAGGGTTTGTCTATGGCTACACCTTC
CASSLAAGFVYGYTF